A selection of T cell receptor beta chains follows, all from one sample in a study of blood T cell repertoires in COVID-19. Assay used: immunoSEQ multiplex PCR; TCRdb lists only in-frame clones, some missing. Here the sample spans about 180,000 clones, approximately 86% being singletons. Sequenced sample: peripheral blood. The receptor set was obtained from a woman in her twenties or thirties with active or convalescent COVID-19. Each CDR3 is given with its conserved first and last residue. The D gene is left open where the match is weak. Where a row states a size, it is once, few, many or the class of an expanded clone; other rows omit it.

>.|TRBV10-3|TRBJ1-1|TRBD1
TGTGCCATCAGGCCCGGGACAGGGGACACTGAAGCTTTCTTT
CAIRPGTGDTEAFF
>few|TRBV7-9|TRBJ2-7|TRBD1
TGTGCCAGCAGCTTGGACTGGGACAGGGTCGAAGGGGAGTACTTC
CASSLDWDRVEGEYF
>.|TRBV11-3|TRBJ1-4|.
TGTGCCAGCAGCTTAGGGGAAAGCGGTGAAAAACTGTTTTTT
CASSLGESGEKLFF
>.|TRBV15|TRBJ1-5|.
TGTGCCACCAGCAGAGGCGCCCGTCAGCCCCAGCATTTT
CATSRGARQPQHF
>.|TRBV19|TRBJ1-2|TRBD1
TGTGCCAGTAGTATTCGGGGACAGAACGGATATGGCTACACCTTC
CASSIRGQNGYGYTF
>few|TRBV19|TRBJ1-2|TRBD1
TGTGCCAGTAGGCCCACAGGGGGCGGTGGCTACACCTTC
CASRPTGGGGYTF
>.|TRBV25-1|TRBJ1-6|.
TGTGCCAGCAGGCAGACAACCGCAAATTCACCCCTCCACTTT
CASRQTTANSPLHF
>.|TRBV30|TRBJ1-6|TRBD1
TGTGCCTGGAGTGTACAGGGGGGGTCACCCCTCCACTTT
CAWSVQGGSPLHF
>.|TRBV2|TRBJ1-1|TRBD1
TGTGCCAGCAGCCCGGACAGGGTGAACACTGAAGCTTTCTTT
CASSPDRVNTEAFF
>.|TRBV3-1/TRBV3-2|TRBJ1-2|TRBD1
TGTGCCAGCAGCCTCCGGGACAGCTTCTATGGCTACACCTTC
CASSLRDSFYGYTF
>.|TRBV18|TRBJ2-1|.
TGTGCCAGCTCACCACGAGTATTAGGGGTAAACTACAATGAGCAGTTCTTC
CASSPRVLGVNYNEQFF
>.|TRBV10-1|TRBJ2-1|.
TGCGCCAGCAGTGAGATAACTAGCTTTTTCCCCCAAAACCCGAGCTCCTACAATGAGCAGTTCTTC
CASSEITSFFPQNPSSYNEQFF
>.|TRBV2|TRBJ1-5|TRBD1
TGTGCCAGCAATAGGGACAGGGACAATCAGCCCCAGCATTTT
CASNRDRDNQPQHF
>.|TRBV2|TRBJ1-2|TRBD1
TGTGCCAGCACCGGGGGCAGGGGGCGTAAGGGCTACACCTTC
CASTGGRGRKGYTF
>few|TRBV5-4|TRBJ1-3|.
TGTGCCAGCAGCTTGTCTGCCGGGGGAAACACCATATATTTT
CASSLSAGGNTIYF
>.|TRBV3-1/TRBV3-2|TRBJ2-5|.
TGTGCCAGCAGCCAAGCGGACACTCTGGGTACCCAGTACTTC
CASSQADTLGTQYF
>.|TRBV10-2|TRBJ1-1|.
TGCGCCAGCAGTGAAGTAGGGGGCACTGAAGCTTTCTTT
CASSEVGGTEAFF
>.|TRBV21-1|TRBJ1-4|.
TGTGCCAGCAGCCGGGACAGGGTCGCAGTTTGGTCAGCTGCAACTAATGAAAAACTGTTTTTT
CASSRDRVAVWSAATNEKLFF
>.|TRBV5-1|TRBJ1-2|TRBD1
TGCGCCAGCAGCTTGGCCCCGGACAGGGACAACTATGGCTACACCTTC
CASSLAPDRDNYGYTF
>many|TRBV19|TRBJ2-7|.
TGTGCCAGTAGTATAAGTGGCAGCGGGTACGAGCAGTACTTC
CASSISGSGYEQYF
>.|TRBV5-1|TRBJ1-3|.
TGCGCCAGCAGCCCCGGGGTCTCTGGAAACACCATATATTTT
CASSPGVSGNTIYF
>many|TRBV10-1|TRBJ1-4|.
TGCGCCAGCAGTGAGGGAGGTGAAAAACTGTTTTTT
CASSEGGEKLFF
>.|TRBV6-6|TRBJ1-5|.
TGTGCCAGCAGCTTACAGGCTCCCCAGCATTTT
CASSLQAPQHF
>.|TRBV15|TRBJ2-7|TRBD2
TGTGCCACCAGCAGAGAGCCTGGCGGGGGAAAGACCTACGAGCAGTACTTC
CATSREPGGGKTYEQYF
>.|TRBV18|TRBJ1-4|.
TGTGCCAGCTCGAGTGGAGTGCACCTCAAGGAAAAACTGTTTTTT
CASSSGVHLKEKLFF
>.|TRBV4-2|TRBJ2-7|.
TGTGCCAGCAGCCAAGATTTCTTGGGGGGCGAGCAGTACTTC
CASSQDFLGGEQYF
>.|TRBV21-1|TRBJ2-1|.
TGTGCCAGCAGCAAAACCTCTTGCAGGGGCTCCTACAATGAGCAGTTCTTC
CASSKTSCRGSYNEQFF
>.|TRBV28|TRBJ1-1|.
TGTGCCAGCAGCTCGCAGCGAGGGGGGAACACTGAAGCTTTCTTT
CASSSQRGGNTEAFF
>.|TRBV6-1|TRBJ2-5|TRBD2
TGTGCCAGCAGTGAAAAGGCTAGCGGGGATTACCAAGAGACCCAGTACTTC
CASSEKASGDYQETQYF
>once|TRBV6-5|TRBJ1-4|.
TGTGCCAGCAGTTACTCGTCCGGGAACCCTAATGAAAAACTGTTTTTT
CASSYSSGNPNEKLFF
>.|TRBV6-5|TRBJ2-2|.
TGTGCCAGCAGTTATACAGGGACCGGGGAGCTGTTTTTT
CASSYTGTGELFF
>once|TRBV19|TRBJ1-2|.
TGTGCCAGTAGTATCGGCAGGGTACCCGCCCATGGCTACACCTTC
CASSIGRVPAHGYTF
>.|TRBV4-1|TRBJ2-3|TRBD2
TGCGCCAGCAGCCAGGGACTAGCGGGAGGGGGAGGAACGCAGTATTTT
CASSQGLAGGGGTQYF
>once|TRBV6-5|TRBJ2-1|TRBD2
TGTGCCAGCAGTTACGGGGCGGGAGGAAGATACAATGAGCAGTTCTTC
CASSYGAGGRYNEQFF
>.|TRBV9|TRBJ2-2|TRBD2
TGTGCCAGCAGCGCCTTAGCGGGAGTTTCCGGGGAGCTGTTTTTT
CASSALAGVSGELFF
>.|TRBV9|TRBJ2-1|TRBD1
TGTGCCAGCAGCGTAGGCAGGGGGTCCAATGAGCAGTTCTTC
CASSVGRGSNEQFF
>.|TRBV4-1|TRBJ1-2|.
TGCGCCAGCAGCCAAGTCCCTTGGGACTGGGGCTACACCTTC
CASSQVPWDWGYTF
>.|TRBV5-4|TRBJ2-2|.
TGTGCCAGCAGGAACAGGAACACCGGGGAGCTGTTTTTT
CASRNRNTGELFF
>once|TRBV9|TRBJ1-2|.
TGTGCCAGCAGCGGCGATCCGGGGGGCTACACCTTC
CASSGDPGGYTF
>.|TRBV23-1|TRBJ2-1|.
TGCGCCAGCAGTCAAAAACAGGGATCATCAAACAATGAGCAGTTCTTC
CASSQKQGSSNNEQFF
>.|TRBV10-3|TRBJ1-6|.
TGTGCCATCAGTGAGTCGACAGCAGATTCACCCCTCCACTTT
CAISESTADSPLHF
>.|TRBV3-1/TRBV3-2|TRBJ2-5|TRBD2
TGTGCCAGCAGCCAAGAATCGGTCGGGAGGGAGACCCAGTACTTC
CASSQESVGRETQYF
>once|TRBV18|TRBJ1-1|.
TGTGCCAGCCAATCCACAGAGAACACTGAAGCTTTCTTT
CASQSTENTEAFF
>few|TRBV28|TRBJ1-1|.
TGTGCCAGCAGTTTAGCAGGGAACACTGAAGCTTTCTTT
CASSLAGNTEAFF
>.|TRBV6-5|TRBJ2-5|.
TGTGCCAGCAGTTACTCAGGAGGGACCCAAGAGACCCAGTACTTC
CASSYSGGTQETQYF
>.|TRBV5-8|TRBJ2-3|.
TGTGCCAGCAGCTTGGATAGGGCGGGGGCCACAGATACGCAGTATTTT
CASSLDRAGATDTQYF
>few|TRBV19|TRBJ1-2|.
TGTGCCAGTAGTATAGGACGGGGTGCCTATGGCTACACCTTC
CASSIGRGAYGYTF
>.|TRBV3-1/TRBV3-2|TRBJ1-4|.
TGTGCCAGCAGCCAAGAATGGAGGACCAATAATGAAAAACTGTTTTTT
CASSQEWRTNNEKLFF
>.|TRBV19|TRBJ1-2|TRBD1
TGTGCCAGTAGTACCTCTCCGGGACAGATCCATGGCTACACCTTC
CASSTSPGQIHGYTF
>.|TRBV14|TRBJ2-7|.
TGTGCCAGCAGCCAAGGAGTCCGCGGAACCTACGAGCAGTACTTC
CASSQGVRGTYEQYF
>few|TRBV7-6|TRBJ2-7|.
TGTGCCAGCAGCTTAGGAGACAGTCGGAGGGACTACGAGCAGTACTTC
CASSLGDSRRDYEQYF
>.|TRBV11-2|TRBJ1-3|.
TGTGCCAGCAGCTCCCTGGGAAACACCATATATTTT
CASSSLGNTIYF
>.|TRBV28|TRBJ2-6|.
TGTGCCAGCAGTTTTAGCGGCTCTGGGGCCAACGTCCTGACTTTC
CASSFSGSGANVLTF